The sample holds a few counts of the clone carrying this TCR beta chain. Its antigen is currently unknown. Each CDR3 protein is one row after TCRdb ran MiXCR on the reads. This sample has 100,000 to 150,000 distinct CDR3 sequences, with approximately 30% found just once. This specimen belongs to a study of T cell repertoires in cytomegalovirus infection. Study-level information: Well-studied HLA-B-restricted epitopes and recently identified HLA-C-restricted epitopes of CMV were both used in the study.

The length of the CDR3 is 15 residues. V was clipped by 5 bases and J by 4 bases, with 15 bases between them. Germline CDR1 and CDR2: LNHDA and SQIVND (reference sequence). The sample was CD8+ T cells from cultured PBMCs, taken from culture after CMV antigen stimulation. This TCR came from a human donor in good health (CMV status not recorded). Some clones in this sample may be carry-over from other donors' samples. This chain joins TRBV19 and TRBJ1-3; no reliable D call. The CDR3 DNA follows: TGTGCCAGTAGTCCGCCGGGCCCGGGGGGAAACACCATATATTTT. This encodes CASSPPGPGGNTIYF.